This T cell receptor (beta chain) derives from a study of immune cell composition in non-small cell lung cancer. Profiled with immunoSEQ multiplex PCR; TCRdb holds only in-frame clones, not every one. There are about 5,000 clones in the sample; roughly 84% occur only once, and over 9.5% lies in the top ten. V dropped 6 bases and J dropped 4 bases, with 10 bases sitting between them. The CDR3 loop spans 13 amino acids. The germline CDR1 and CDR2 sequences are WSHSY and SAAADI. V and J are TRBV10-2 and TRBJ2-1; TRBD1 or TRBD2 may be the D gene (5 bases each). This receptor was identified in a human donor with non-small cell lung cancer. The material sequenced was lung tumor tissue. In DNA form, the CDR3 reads TGCGCCAGCAGGGGGGTAGGTTACAATGAGCAGTTCTTC. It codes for CASRGVGYNEQFF.